One sample yielded the 2 T cell receptor beta chains listed below, sequenced in a study of blood T cell repertoires in COVID-19. Using immunoSEQ multiplex PCR, the repertoire was profiled, and TCRdb retains in-frame clones only, with some absent. The sample shows 150,000 to 200,000 clones, over 75% of them seen only once. Material: peripheral blood. These receptors came from a person aged 70 to 85 with COVID-19, enrolled during active disease.

V and J are TRBV7-9 and TRBJ2-1, with D perhaps matching TRBD2 (6 bases). CDR1 and CDR2 from the germline V gene are SEHNR and FQNEAQ (reference sequence). CDR3 length equals 15 residues. V lost 5 bases to trimming and J lost 4 bases, with 15 bases between them. The CDR3, as DNA: TGTGCCAGCAGCCGGGGGAGTTTGGGTTACAATGAGCAGTTCTTC. Its translation: CASSRGSLGYNEQFF.

This sequence joins TRBV5-1 and TRBJ1-2; 7 nucleotides line up with TRBD1. The CDR3 sequence is 16 residues long. J gave up 3 bases and V 4 bases, and 12 bases lay outside the gene matches. CDR1 is SGHRS, CDR2 YFSETQ, per germline. In DNA, the CDR3 is TGCGCCAGCAGCCCGGCCCGAGGGGGCGCCGACTATGGCTACACCTTC. Translated, it gives CASSPARGGADYGYTF.